This T cell receptor (beta chain) was sequenced during a study of beta chain features in type 1 diabetes. Broader study findings: Cells expressing TCR highly could be over-represented by cDNA sequencing. Shortening that was moderate but significant affected the TCRB CDR3s of Type 1 diabetes patients in all four CD4+ subsets.

The entirety of the isolated RNA underwent reverse transcription, so expressed TCRB transcripts were sequenced. TCRdb keeps only in-frame clones here, not all; method: immunoSEQ multiplex PCR. The sample lists 500,000 to 800,000 clones, about an eighth occurring once. This clone has just a few counts. Its antigen remains unknown. Sample: naive CD4+ T cells from blood. The sequence came from a man aged 25 to 40 with type 1 diabetes.

CDR3 protein: CASSQARGGYTF. DNA of the CDR3: TGTGCCAGCAGCCAAGCCCGCGGGGGCTACACCTTC. This sequence joins TRBV14 and TRBJ1-2; D is unresolved. Trimming removed 1 base at V and 8 bases at J, with 8 bases between. The CDR3 sequence is 12 residues long. Per germline, CDR1 SGHDN and CDR2 FVKESK.